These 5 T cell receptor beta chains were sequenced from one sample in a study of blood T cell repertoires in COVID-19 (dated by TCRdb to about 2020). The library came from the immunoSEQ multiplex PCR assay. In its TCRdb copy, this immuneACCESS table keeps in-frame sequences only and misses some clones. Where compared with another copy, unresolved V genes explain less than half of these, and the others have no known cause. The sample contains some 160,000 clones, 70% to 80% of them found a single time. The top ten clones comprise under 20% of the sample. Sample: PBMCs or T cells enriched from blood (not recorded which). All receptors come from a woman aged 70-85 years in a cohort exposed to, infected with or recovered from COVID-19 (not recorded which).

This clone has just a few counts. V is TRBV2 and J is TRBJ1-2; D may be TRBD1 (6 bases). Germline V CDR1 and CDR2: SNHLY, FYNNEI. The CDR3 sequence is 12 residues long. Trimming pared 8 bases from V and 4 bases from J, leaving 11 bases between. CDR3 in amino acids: CASGQFIYGYTF. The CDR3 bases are TGTGCCAGCGGACAGTTCATCTATGGCTACACCTTC.

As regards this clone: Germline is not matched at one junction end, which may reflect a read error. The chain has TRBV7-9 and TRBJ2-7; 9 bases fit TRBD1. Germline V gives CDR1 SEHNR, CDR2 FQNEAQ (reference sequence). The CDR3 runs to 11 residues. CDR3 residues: CASSQTGGRTF. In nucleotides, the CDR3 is TGTGCCAGCAGCCAGACAGGGGGGCGAACCTTC.

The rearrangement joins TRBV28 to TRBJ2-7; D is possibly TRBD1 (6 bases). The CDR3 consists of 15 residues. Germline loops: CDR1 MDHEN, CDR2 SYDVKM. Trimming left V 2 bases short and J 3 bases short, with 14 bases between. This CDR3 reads CASSLGGSANYEQYF. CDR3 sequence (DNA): TGTGCCAGCAGTTTAGGGGGCTCCGCAAACTACGAGCAGTACTTC.

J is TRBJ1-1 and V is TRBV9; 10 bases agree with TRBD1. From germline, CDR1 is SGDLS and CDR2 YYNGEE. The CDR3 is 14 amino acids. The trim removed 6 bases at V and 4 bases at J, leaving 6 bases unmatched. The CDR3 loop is CASTTGQGSTEAFF. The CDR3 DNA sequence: TGTGCCAGCACTACGGGACAGGGGTCCACTGAAGCTTTCTTT.

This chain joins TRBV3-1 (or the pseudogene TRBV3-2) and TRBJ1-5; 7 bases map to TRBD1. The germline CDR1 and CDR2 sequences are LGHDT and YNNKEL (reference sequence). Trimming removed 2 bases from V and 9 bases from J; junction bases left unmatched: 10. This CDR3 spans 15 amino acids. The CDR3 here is CASSQTTTGDGPQHF. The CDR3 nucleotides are TGTGCCAGCAGCCAAACTACCACAGGGGACGGGCCCCAGCATTTT.